This is a list of T cell receptor beta chains from one sample in a study of cytomegalovirus exposure and HLA in healthy donors. This table comes from immunoSEQ multiplex PCR, and its TCRdb copy is limited to in-frame clones, with some not included. The sample has 57,000 or so clones, roughly 70% seen once; the top ten hold approximately 20%. Sequenced material: PBMCs. The origin of the receptors is a woman aged 55-69 years in good health and CMV-seropositive. CDR3s include the opening cysteine and the closing phenylalanine or tryptophan. D genes are given only for firm matches. Rows give clone size only sometimes, using once, few, many, or a class for an expanded clone.

clone size	D gene	V gene	J gene	CDR3 protein	CDR3 DNA
NA	NA	TRBV4-3	TRBJ1-6	CASSQDRGSVSSPLHF	TGCGCCAGCAGCCAAGATAGGGGGAGTGTAAGTTCACCCCTCCACTTT
NA	NA	TRBV6-5	TRBJ1-1	CASSYSGIPNTEAFF	TGTGCCAGCAGTTATTCCGGGATCCCGAACACTGAAGCTTTCTTT
NA	NA	TRBV6-1	TRBJ1-3	CASRPVQGGGNTIYF	TGTGCCAGCAGGCCAGTACAGGGTGGTGGAAACACCATATATTTT
NA	TRBD2	TRBV5-4	TRBJ2-1	CASSLGRDSYGEQFF	TGTGCCAGCAGCTTAGGGAGGGACTCTTACGGGGAGCAGTTCTTC
NA	TRBD2	TRBV7-2	TRBJ2-5	CASSGGTSPFQETQYF	TGTGCCAGCAGCGGGGGGACTAGTCCCTTCCAAGAGACCCAGTACTTC
NA	NA	TRBV7-6	TRBJ2-7	CASSAFLAEQYF	TGTGCCAGCAGCGCGTTCCTAGCCGAGCAGTACTTC
NA	NA	TRBV9	TRBJ1-1	CASSVGRGREAFF	TGTGCCAGCAGCGTAGGGCGAGGGAGGGAAGCTTTCTTT
NA	TRBD2	TRBV5-1	TRBJ2-3	CASSLERGGTDTQYF	TGCGCCAGCAGCTTGGAGCGGGGAGGCACAGATACGCAGTATTTT
few	TRBD1	TRBV18	TRBJ1-2	CASSPTGGSDGYTF	TGTGCCAGCTCACCGACAGGGGGCAGTGATGGCTACACCTTC
NA	TRBD1	TRBV10-3	TRBJ2-2	CAISESGTVGSGELFF	TGTGCCATCAGTGAATCGGGGACAGTCGGTAGTGGGGAGCTGTTTTTT
NA	NA	TRBV5-6	TRBJ1-1	CASSLSVAGEAFF	TGTGCCAGCAGCTTGTCCGTTGCAGGTGAAGCTTTCTTT
NA	NA	TRBV2	TRBJ2-2	CASSILNTGELFF	TGTGCCAGCAGTATCTTAAACACCGGGGAGCTGTTTTTT
NA	NA	TRBV12-5	TRBJ1-2	CASGLGANYGYTF	TGTGCTAGTGGTTTAGGAGCTAACTATGGCTACACCTTC
NA	TRBD1	TRBV6-4	TRBJ2-1	CASRGQGMQFF	TGTGCCAGCAGAGGACAGGGGATGCAGTTCTTC
NA	TRBD2	TRBV5-4	TRBJ2-5	CASSLPGLAGGPVSETQYF	TGTGCCAGCAGCTTACCGGGACTAGCGGGGGGGCCCGTTTCGGAGACCCAGTACTTC
NA	TRBD1	TRBV9	TRBJ2-5	CASSANPGTGVETQYF	TGTGCCAGCAGCGCCAACCCTGGGACAGGGGTAGAGACCCAGTACTTC
NA	NA	TRBV28	TRBJ2-7	CASSLTYQGNEQYF	TGTGCCAGCAGTTTGACTTATCAGGGGAACGAGCAGTACTTC
few	NA	TRBV7-2	TRBJ1-6	CASRFEGVRSPLHF	TGTGCCAGCAGATTCGAGGGGGTCAGATCACCCCTCCACTTT
once	TRBD2	TRBV5-1	TRBJ2-7	CASSLTATSGGAEQYF	TGCGCCAGCAGCTTGACCGCGACTAGCGGGGGGGCAGAGCAGTACTTC
NA	TRBD1	TRBV11-2	TRBJ1-5	CASSERAGGEGQPQHF	TGTGCCAGCAGCGAGCGCGCAGGGGGAGAGGGACAGCCCCAGCATTTT
NA	NA	TRBV2	TRBJ2-7	CASSVGPTPYEQYF	TGTGCCAGCAGTGTGGGGCCAACCCCCTACGAGCAGTACTTC
NA	TRBD2	TRBV2	TRBJ2-1	CASSVTSSSGGPYNEQFF	TGTGCCAGCAGCGTTACCTCTTCTAGCGGGGGGCCTTACAATGAGCAGTTCTTC
few	NA	TRBV30	TRBJ1-3	CAWCRDTGNTIYF	TGTGCCTGGTGCCGGGACACTGGAAACACCATATATTTT
NA	TRBD1	TRBV6-5	TRBJ2-7	CASSYGRQGAREQYF	TGTGCCAGCAGTTACGGCCGACAGGGGGCCCGGGAGCAGTACTTC
few	NA	TRBV6-5	TRBJ1-3	CASSPDRNGNTIYF	TGTGCCAGCAGCCCCGACAGAAATGGAAACACCATATATTTT
NA	NA	TRBV11-1	TRBJ1-2	CASKGRDYGYTF	TGTGCCAGCAAAGGTCGGGACTATGGCTACACCTTC
NA	NA	TRBV4-1	TRBJ2-6	CASSQVRPNVLTF	TGCGCCAGCAGCCAAGTCAGGCCCAACGTCCTGACTTTC
NA	TRBD1	TRBV29-1	TRBJ1-2	CSVVTGGLSGYTF	TGCAGCGTTGTGACAGGGGGCTTATCTGGCTACACCTTC
NA	TRBD2	TRBV7-9	TRBJ2-3	CASSRLAGGQVSTDTQYF	TGTGCCAGCAGCCGACTAGCGGGGGGGCAAGTGAGCACAGATACGCAGTATTTT
NA	NA	TRBV7-2	TRBJ1-1	CASELRWGAEAFF	TGTGCCAGCGAGCTTAGATGGGGGGCTGAAGCTTTCTTT
NA	NA	TRBV18	TRBJ2-3	CASSQRADTQYF	TGTGCCAGCTCACAGAGGGCAGATACGCAGTATTTT
NA	NA	TRBV29-1	TRBJ1-1	CSASDGDTEAFF	TGCAGCGCTTCAGACGGAGATACTGAAGCTTTCTTT
few	NA	TRBV7-2	TRBJ1-2	CASSLYFSGYTF	TGTGCCAGCAGCTTATATTTTTCTGGCTACACCTTC
NA	NA	TRBV7-8	TRBJ1-1	CASSPKTGTFEAFF	TGTGCCAGCAGCCCCAAGACGGGTACGTTTGAAGCTTTCTTT
NA	NA	TRBV5-1	TRBJ2-7	CASSFGAGTYEQYF	TGCGCCAGCAGCTTCGGGGCGGGGACCTACGAGCAGTACTTC
NA	NA	TRBV9	TRBJ1-1	CASSEGDGLNTEAFF	TGTGCCAGCAGCGAGGGGGACGGGTTGAACACTGAAGCTTTCTTT
NA	TRBD1	TRBV7-6	TRBJ1-5	CASSPGQGGFQPQHF	TGTGCCAGCAGCCCCGGACAGGGAGGTTTTCAGCCCCAGCATTTT